The present T cell receptor (beta chain) was sequenced within a study of blood T cells in healthy people across ages. Per sample, extraction of total RNA gave at least 5 micrograms in every case. The V gene lost 3 bases and the J gene lost 5 bases, with 10 bases spanning the gap. The CDR3 runs 13 residues. Germline V gene lookup returns CDR1 KGHDR and CDR2 SFDVKD. A J-beta primer mix and a sample-barcoded 5' primer were used in a second PCR of roughly 7 to 12 cycles. TCRdb itself ran the 5' RACE reads through MiXCR, one entry per CDR3 protein. The table lists over 700,000 distinct CDR3 sequences, 25% of them singletons, with just under 9.5% in the top ten. The same specimen was also included in a second study, on T cells of mothers and their children.

The receptor comes from a boy younger than 18 in good health. The chain recombines TRBV24-1 with TRBJ2-7; a weak D match, TRBD2 (5 bases). What was sequenced was blood. DNA of the CDR3: TGTGCCACCAGTGATCCGGGAACCCACGAGCAGTACTTC. This codes for CATSDPGTHEQYF.